This T cell receptor (beta chain) derives from a study of T cell changes during pregnancy in multiple sclerosis. This CDR3 has 13 amino acids. Deletions cut 8 bases from V and 8 bases from J, with 15 bases between. Germline V CDR1 and CDR2: MDHEN, SYDVKM. Clones were sequenced by immunoSEQ multiplex PCR, and TCRdb holds only the in-frame ones, with some missing. The table has approximately 70,000 clones, around 92% seen once. Sequenced material: peripheral blood, taken in the first trimester of pregnancy. V and J are TRBV28 and TRBJ1-4, with D possibly TRBD1 on 5 matching bases. This clonotype was obtained from a female donor with multiple sclerosis, enrolled in a pregnancy study. Here the CDR3 DNA reads TGTGCCAGCTTTGGGACTCTCAGGGAAAAACTGTTTTTT. Translation: CASFGTLREKLFF.